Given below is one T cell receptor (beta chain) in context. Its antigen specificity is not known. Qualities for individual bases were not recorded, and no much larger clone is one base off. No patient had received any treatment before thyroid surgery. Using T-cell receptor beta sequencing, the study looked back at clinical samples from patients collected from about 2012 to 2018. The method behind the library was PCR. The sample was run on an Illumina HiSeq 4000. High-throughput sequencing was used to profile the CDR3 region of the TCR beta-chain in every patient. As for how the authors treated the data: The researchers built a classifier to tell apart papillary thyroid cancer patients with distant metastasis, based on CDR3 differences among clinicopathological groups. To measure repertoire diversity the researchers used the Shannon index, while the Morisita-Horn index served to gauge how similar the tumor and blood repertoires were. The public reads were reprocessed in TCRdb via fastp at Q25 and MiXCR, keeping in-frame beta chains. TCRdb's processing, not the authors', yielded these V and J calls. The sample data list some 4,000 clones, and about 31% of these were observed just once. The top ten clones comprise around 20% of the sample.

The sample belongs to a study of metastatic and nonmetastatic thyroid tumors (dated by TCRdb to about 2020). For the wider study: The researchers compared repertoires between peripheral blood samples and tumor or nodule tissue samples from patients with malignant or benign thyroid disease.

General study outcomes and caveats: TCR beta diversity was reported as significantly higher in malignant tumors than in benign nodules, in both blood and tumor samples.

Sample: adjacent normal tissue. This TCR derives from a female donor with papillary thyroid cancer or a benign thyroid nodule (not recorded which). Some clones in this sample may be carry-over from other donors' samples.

The CDR3 region: CSGFSGANVLTF. DNA sequence: TGCAGTGGGTTCTCTGGGGCCAACGTCCTGACTTTC. The receptor chain draws on TRBV20-1 and TRBJ2-6; no D gene can be assigned with confidence. Trimming takes 7 bases from V and 0 bases from J, and the germline ends sit 4 bases apart. The CDR1 and CDR2 encoded by the germline V gene (reference sequence) are DFQATT and SNEGSKA. There are 12 amino acids in the CDR3, from cysteine to phenylalanine inclusive. Only the CDR3 portion is preserved as DNA: 36 bases, with reading frame beginning at the first base.